This T cell receptor beta chain was identified in a study of PD-1 blockade in mismatch repair-deficient tumors. Study-level information: Enrolled about 2013-2016, patients had progressing, pretreated mismatch repair-deficient cancers of about twelve types.

Time point described: approximately ten-day in vitro stimulation with candidate neoantigen peptide 4. PCR or immunohistochemistry showed mismatch repair deficiency in every enrolled patient. An approximately 10-day in vitro culture was run per each of about seven reactive peptides. Profiled with immunoSEQ multiplex PCR; TCRdb holds only in-frame clones, not every one. In the table there are about 14,000 clones, about 85% of which are singletons. Study outcomes and limitations: Roughly 150 unique blood TCRs came from expansion to three of seven peptides.

Trimming shortened V by 1 base and J by 0 bases, and 13 bases separated the two germline ends. The germline CDR1 and CDR2 sequences are SQVTM and ANQGSEA. The length of the CDR3 is 16 residues. This clone has a single count. Its antigen is as yet unknown. This clonotype was sampled from an adult with mismatch repair-deficient cancer. V is TRBV29-1 and J is TRBJ2-1, with D hard to call. The sample in question was cells cultured in vitro, obtained from a patient treated with pembrolizumab. CDR3 in DNA: TGCAGCGTTGAAGTACCAGACATGAGCTCCTACAATGAGCAGTTCTTC. This sequence encodes CSVEVPDMSSYNEQFF.